What follows is one TCR beta chain and its context. The antigen is unknown. The entry originates in a study of T cell repertoires in cytomegalovirus infection. General study points: The ex vivo response showed dominance by HLA-C-restricted CMV-specific TCR beta clonotypes.

Using its own MiXCR run on the reads, TCRdb lists one record per CDR3 protein. The top ten hold more than 15% of the sample, which has 130,000 or so distinct CDR3 sequences, about 6% seen once. Germline assignment: CDR1 DFQATT and CDR2 SNEGSKA (reference sequence). This CDR3 comprises 14 residues. Deletions cut 5 bases from V and 8 bases from J, with 19 bases between. The receptor comes from a human donor in good health (CMV status not recorded). Some clones in this sample may be carry-over from other donors' samples. V usage is TRBV20-1 and J usage is TRBJ2-1, with D possibly being TRBD1 or TRBD2 (7 bases each). Sequencing was carried out using PBMCs. In DNA, the CDR3 is TGCAGTGCTGGGGGGCAGGGGGGGGCGCATGAGCAGTTCTTC. It codes for CSAGGQGGAHEQFF.